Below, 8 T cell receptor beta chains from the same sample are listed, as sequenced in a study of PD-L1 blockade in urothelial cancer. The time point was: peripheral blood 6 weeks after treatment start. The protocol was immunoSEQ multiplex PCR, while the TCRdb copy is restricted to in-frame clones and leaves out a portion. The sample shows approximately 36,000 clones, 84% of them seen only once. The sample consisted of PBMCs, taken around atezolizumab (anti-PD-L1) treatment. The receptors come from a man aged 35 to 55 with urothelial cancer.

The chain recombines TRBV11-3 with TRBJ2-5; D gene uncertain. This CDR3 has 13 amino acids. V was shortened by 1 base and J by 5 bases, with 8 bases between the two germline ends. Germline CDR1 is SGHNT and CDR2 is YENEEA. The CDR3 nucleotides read TGTGCCAGCAGCTTAGTTTCATTCGAGACCCAGTACTTC. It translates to CASSLVSFETQYF.

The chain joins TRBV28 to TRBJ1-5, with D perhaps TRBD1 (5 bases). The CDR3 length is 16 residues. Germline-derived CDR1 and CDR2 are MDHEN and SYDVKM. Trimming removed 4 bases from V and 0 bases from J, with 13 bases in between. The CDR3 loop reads CASSSPPGNSNQPQHF. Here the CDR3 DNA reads TGTGCCAGCAGTTCCCCCCCAGGGAATAGCAATCAGCCCCAGCATTTT. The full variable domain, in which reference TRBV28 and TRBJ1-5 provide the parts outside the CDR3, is DVKVTQSSRYLVKRTGEKVFLECVQDMDHENMFWYRQDPGLGLRLIYFSYDVKMKEKGDIPEGYSVSREKKERFSLILESASTNQTSMYLCASSSPPGNSNQPQHFGDGTRLSIL.

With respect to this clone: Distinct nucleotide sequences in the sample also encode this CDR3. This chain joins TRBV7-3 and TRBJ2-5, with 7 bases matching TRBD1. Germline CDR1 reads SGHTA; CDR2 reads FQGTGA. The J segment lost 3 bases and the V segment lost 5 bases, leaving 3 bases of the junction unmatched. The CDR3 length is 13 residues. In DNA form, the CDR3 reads TGTGCCAGCAGCCGCCAGGGGGAAGAGACCCAGTACTTC. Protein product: CASSRQGEETQYF. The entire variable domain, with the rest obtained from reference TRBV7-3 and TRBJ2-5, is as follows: GAGVSQTPSNKVTEKGKYVELRCDPISGHTALYWYRQSLGQGPEFLIYFQGTGAADDSGLPNDRFFAVRPEGSVSTLKIQRTERGDSAVYLCASSRQGEETQYFGPGTRLLVL.

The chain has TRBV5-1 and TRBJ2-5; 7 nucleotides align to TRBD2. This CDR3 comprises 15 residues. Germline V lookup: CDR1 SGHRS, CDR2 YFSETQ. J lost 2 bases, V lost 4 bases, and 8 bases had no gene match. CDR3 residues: CASSPSGGEQETQYF. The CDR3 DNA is TGCGCCAGCAGCCCTAGCGGAGGGGAGCAAGAGACCCAGTACTTC.

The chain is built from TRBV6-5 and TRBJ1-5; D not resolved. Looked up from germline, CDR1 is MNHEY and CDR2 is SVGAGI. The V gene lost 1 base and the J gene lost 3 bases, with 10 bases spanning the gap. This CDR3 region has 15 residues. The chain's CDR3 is CASSYYPGDNQPQHF. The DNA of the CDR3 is TGTGCCAGCAGTTACTACCCCGGGGACAATCAGCCCCAGCATTTT.

The CDR3 DNA sequence: TGCGCCAGCAGCCAATCCGTGACTAACTCTGGGGCCAACGTCCTGACTTTC. Encoded protein: CASSQSVTNSGANVLTF. The J gene is TRBJ2-6, the V gene TRBV4-3, with D possibly TRBD2 on 5 matching bases. Per the germline V gene, CDR1 is LGHNA and CDR2 is YSLEER. The ends were cut back, 2 bases at V and 0 bases at J, with 11 bases in the middle. The CDR3 has 17 residues.

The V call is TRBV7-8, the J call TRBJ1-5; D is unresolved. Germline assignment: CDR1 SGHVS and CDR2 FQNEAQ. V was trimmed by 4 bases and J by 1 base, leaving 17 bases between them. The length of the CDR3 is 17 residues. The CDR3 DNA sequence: TGTGCCAGCAGCTCCACTGGGTCGGGTAGGAGCAATCAGCCCCAGCATTTT. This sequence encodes CASSSTGSGRSNQPQHF.

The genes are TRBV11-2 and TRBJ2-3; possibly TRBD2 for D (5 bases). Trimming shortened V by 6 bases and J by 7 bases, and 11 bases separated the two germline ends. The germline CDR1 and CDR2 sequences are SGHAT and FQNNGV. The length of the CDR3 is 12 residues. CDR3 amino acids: CASSPGENTQYF. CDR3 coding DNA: TGTGCCAGCAGTCCCGGGGAGAATACGCAGTATTTT.